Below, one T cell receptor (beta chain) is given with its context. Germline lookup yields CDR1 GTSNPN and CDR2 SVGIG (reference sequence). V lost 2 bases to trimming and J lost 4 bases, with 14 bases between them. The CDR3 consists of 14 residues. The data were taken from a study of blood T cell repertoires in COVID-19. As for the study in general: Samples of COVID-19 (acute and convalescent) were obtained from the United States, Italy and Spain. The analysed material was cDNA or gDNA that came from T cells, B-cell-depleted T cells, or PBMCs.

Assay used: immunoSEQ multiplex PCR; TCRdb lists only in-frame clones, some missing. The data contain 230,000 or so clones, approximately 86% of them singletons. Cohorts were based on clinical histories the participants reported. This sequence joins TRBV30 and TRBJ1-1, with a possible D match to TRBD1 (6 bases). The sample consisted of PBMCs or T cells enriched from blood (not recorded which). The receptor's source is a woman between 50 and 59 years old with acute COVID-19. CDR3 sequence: CAWSPLTGSTEAFF. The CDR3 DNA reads TGTGCCTGGAGTCCATTAACAGGGAGCACTGAAGCTTTCTTT.